The subject of this entry is one TCR beta chain. Its antigen is as yet unknown. These data are taken from a study of blood T cells in healthy people across ages. Study-level findings and limits: Diversity estimates drawn from one million T cells were deemed underestimates.

A sample-barcoded 5' primer and a J-beta primer mix were used in a second PCR of about 7 to 12 cycles. The template-switch adaptor, which had 12 random nucleotides, put a tag on each cDNA molecule. TCRdb reprocessed the 5' RACE reads with MiXCR, giving one entry per CDR3 protein. This sample has over 700,000 distinct CDR3 sequences; more than 20% occur once, and the top ten carry 9.4%. These data were also filed under a second study, of T cells of mothers and their children. That study reports: Donors comprised a few healthy Caucasian mothers plus their six children. No clone of persistent microchimeric T cells was detected.

This clonotype originated in a boy under 18 in good health. The sample consisted of blood.

CDR3 DNA: TGTGCCAGCAGCTTCCCCCAACGAGACGGGTGGGAGCAGTACTTC. Amino acids: CASSFPQRDGWEQYF. The chain links TRBV12-3 or TRBV12-4 to TRBJ2-7; D call uncertain. The CDR3 extends over 15 amino acids. Trimming stripped 6 bases from V and 7 bases from J, with 22 bases between.